These T cell receptor beta chains were read from a single sample in a study of shared T cell receptors in the human thymus. Using immunoSEQ multiplex PCR, the repertoire was profiled, and TCRdb retains in-frame clones only, with some absent. The data contain almost 550,000 clones, about 80% of them seen just once; the ten biggest clones take up more than 0.01%. The same data also contributed to another study, on human thymus T cells.

Sequenced input: thymocytes. These receptors were obtained from a boy under two years old with a congenital heart defect. Each CDR3 is given with its conserved first and last residue. Each record gives: CDR3 DNA, CDR3 protein, J gene, V gene, clone size, D gene. D genes are given only for firm matches. Not every row has a clone size; where given, it reads once, few, many or a size class.

TGCAGCGTGAGCCGGGACAGGGCGTATGGCTACACCTTC,CSVSRDRAYGYTF,TRBJ1-2,TRBV29-1,NA,TRBD1
TGTGCCAGCAGTGAGACTACCACCGGGGGGCATGAGCAGTTCTTC,CASSETTTGGHEQFF,TRBJ2-1,TRBV27,NA,NA
TGTGCCAGCAGCCCTTTGGGGACAGGACAAATCTACGGGGAGCTGTTTTTT,CASSPLGTGQIYGELFF,TRBJ2-2,TRBV28,NA,TRBD1
TGTGCCAGTAGTCTAGCGGGGTCTAGCACAGATACGCAGTATTTT,CASSLAGSSTDTQYF,TRBJ2-3,TRBV19,once,TRBD2
TGTGCCAGCAGCCCCGTTATCCGTACAGATACGCAGTATTTT,CASSPVIRTDTQYF,TRBJ2-3,TRBV7-9,few,NA
TGTGCCAGCAGTCGTATACTTACTAGCGGGAGTAAGGACTTC,CASSRILTSGSKDF,TRBJ2-7,TRBV28,NA,TRBD2
TGCGCCAGCAGCCCACGGGACAGGGACACTGAAGCTTTCTTT,CASSPRDRDTEAFF,TRBJ1-1,TRBV4-1,NA,TRBD1
TGCAGCGTCACGACGGGGAGGGCGGAGACCCAGTACTTC,CSVTTGRAETQYF,TRBJ2-5,TRBV29-1,few,TRBD2
TGCGCCAGCAGCCAAGATCTGCCTGCGGGACAGGGTGAACAGCCCCAGCATTTT,CASSQDLPAGQGEQPQHF,TRBJ1-5,TRBV4-3,NA,TRBD1
TGTGCTAGTGGTTTGGTGACAGCTACGCCGAACACCGGGGAGCTGTTTTTT,CASGLVTATPNTGELFF,TRBJ2-2,TRBV12-5,NA,NA
TGCGCCAGCAGCCAAGATTATCATGGACTAGCGGGCACCGGGGAGCTGTTTTTT,CASSQDYHGLAGTGELFF,TRBJ2-2,TRBV4-3,NA,TRBD2
TGTGCCAGCAGCCCACTGGGGCCGACGGGTGGAAACACTGAAGCTTTCTTT,CASSPLGPTGGNTEAFF,TRBJ1-1,TRBV7-9,NA,NA
TGCAGTGCTAGAGGGGAGGAGACCCAGTACTTC,CSARGEETQYF,TRBJ2-5,TRBV20-1,few,NA
TGTGCCAGCAGCCCAGCCGGGACAGGGGGCTACGAGCAGTACTTC,CASSPAGTGGYEQYF,TRBJ2-7,TRBV5-6,NA,TRBD1
TGTGCCAGCCGCGAGAGTCCGAGCTCCTACGAGCAGTACTTC,CASRESPSSYEQYF,TRBJ2-7,TRBV5-8,NA,NA
TGTGCCAGCAGTCAAAGCGGGGGCTCCTACAATGAGCAGTTCTTC,CASSQSGGSYNEQFF,TRBJ2-1,TRBV27,NA,TRBD2
TGTGCCAGCAGTTTGCCAAGGACTAGCGGGAGGGGAAGCTCCTACGAGCAGTACTTC,CASSLPRTSGRGSSYEQYF,TRBJ2-7,TRBV28,NA,TRBD2